Listed below are T cell receptor beta chains from one sample, sequenced in a study of shared clonotypes between healthy human individuals. The assay was immunoSEQ multiplex PCR, and TCRdb's table has in-frame clones only and misses some. Of 750,000 to 1,000,000 clones listed, around 92% were seen once; the top ten hold less than 25%. The sequenced material came from naive CD8+ T cells sorted from blood. The receptors here all came from a man aged 30 to 45 in good health. CDR3s include the opening cysteine and the closing phenylalanine or tryptophan. Each record gives: J gene, clone size, D gene, V gene, CDR3 protein, CDR3 DNA. The D gene is left open where the match is weak. For some rows the clone size is stated as once, few or many, or as a class when expanded; others skip it.

>TRBJ2-1|-|TRBD2|TRBV6-5
CASSYGLAAYNEQFF
TGTGCCAGCAGTTACGGACTAGCGGCCTACAATGAGCAGTTCTTC
>TRBJ1-3|-|-|TRBV5-4
CASSFRIGPSGNTIYF
TGTGCCAGCAGCTTCCGGATAGGACCCTCTGGAAACACCATATATTTT
>TRBJ2-7|-|-|TRBV4-1
CASSQELSSYEQYF
TGCGCCAGCAGCCAAGAGCTGAGCTCCTACGAGCAGTACTTC
>TRBJ2-4|-|-|TRBV18
CASSPPVGAGKNIQYF
TGTGCCAGCTCACCCCCTGTAGGGGCGGGCAAAAACATTCAGTACTTC
>TRBJ2-2|-|TRBD1|TRBV19
CASIRTGRSTGELFF
TGTGCCAGTATTAGGACAGGGAGGAGCACCGGGGAGCTGTTTTTT
>TRBJ2-1|-|-|TRBV7-7
CASSSALGSYNEQFF
TGTGCCAGCAGCTCGGCTTTGGGCTCCTACAATGAGCAGTTCTTC
>TRBJ2-3|-|TRBD2|TRBV7-6
CASSPGRTSQIGADTQYF
TGTGCCAGCAGCCCCGGGAGGACTTCCCAGATCGGGGCAGATACGCAGTATTTT
>TRBJ2-1|-|-|TRBV7-2
CASSLDQRREQFF
TGTGCCAGCAGCCTGGACCAACGCAGGGAGCAGTTCTTC
>TRBJ2-1|once|TRBD2|TRBV7-9
CASSSPGLAGRNEQFF
TGTGCCAGCAGCTCACCGGGACTAGCGGGACGCAATGAGCAGTTCTTC
>TRBJ2-3|-|-|TRBV4-1
CASSQDPIAFSSDTQYF
TGCGCCAGCAGCCAAGATCCCATAGCGTTCAGCTCAGATACGCAGTATTTT
>TRBJ2-2|-|-|TRBV7-8
CASSFSQGTGELFF
TGTGCCAGCAGCTTTTCACAGGGAACCGGGGAGCTGTTTTTT
>TRBJ2-2|few|-|TRBV7-9
CASSLGEELFF
TGTGCCAGCAGCTTAGGAGAGGAGCTGTTTTTT
>TRBJ2-2|-|TRBD2|TRBV9
CASSDGAGGANTGELFF
TGTGCCAGCAGCGACGGAGCGGGAGGGGCGAACACCGGGGAGCTGTTTTTT
>TRBJ1-2|-|-|TRBV27
CASRSLANYGYTF
TGTGCCAGCCGATCCCTCGCTAACTATGGCTACACCTTC
>TRBJ2-7|-|-|TRBV18
CASSPGRLSSYEQYF
TGTGCCAGCTCACCGGGACGCCTTAGCTCCTACGAGCAGTACTTC
>TRBJ1-2|-|TRBD1|TRBV7-9
CASSDRVRYGYTF
TGTGCCAGCAGCGACAGGGTTCGGTATGGCTACACCTTC
>TRBJ2-1|once|-|TRBV7-8
CASSSGIDEQFF
TGTGCCAGCAGTTCAGGGATAGATGAGCAGTTCTTC
>TRBJ1-1|few|-|TRBV28
CASSIGGAEAFF
TGTGCCAGCTCCATTGGGGGTGCTGAAGCTTTCTTT
>TRBJ2-5|-|TRBD2|TRBV13
CASSLAASGRKETQYF
TGTGCCAGCAGCTTAGCGGCTAGCGGGAGAAAGGAGACCCAGTACTTC
>TRBJ2-1|-|-|TRBV9
CASSVWMVASYNEQFF
TGTGCCAGCAGCGTTTGGATGGTCGCCTCCTACAATGAGCAGTTCTTC
>TRBJ2-1|-|TRBD2|TRBV7-2
CASSLTSGRADEQFF
TGTGCCAGCAGCTTAACTAGCGGGAGGGCGGATGAGCAGTTCTTC
>TRBJ1-1|-|-|TRBV28
CASNSGGGTEAFF
TGTGCCAGCAACTCCGGTGGGGGCACTGAAGCTTTCTTT
>TRBJ2-2|-|-|TRBV7-9
CASSLVVRSNTGELFF
TGTGCCAGCAGCTTAGTCGTTCGGTCGAACACCGGGGAGCTGTTTTTT
>TRBJ2-1|-|-|TRBV7-9
CASSLQGGNEQFF
TGTGCCAGCAGCTTACAGGGGGGCAATGAGCAGTTCTTC
>TRBJ1-1|-|TRBD1|TRBV7-9
CASSTSTGVGWTEAFF
TGTGCCAGCAGCACATCGACAGGGGTAGGATGGACTGAAGCTTTCTTT
>TRBJ2-7|-|TRBD2|TRBV29-1
CSVEWGEGPREQYF
TGCAGCGTTGAATGGGGGGAGGGCCCTCGGGAGCAGTACTTC
>TRBJ2-7|-|TRBD2|TRBV10-3
CATLGLAGGPGYQPYEQYF
TGTGCCACCCTCGGACTAGCGGGAGGGCCGGGATACCAACCCTACGAGCAGTACTTC
>TRBJ1-1|-|-|TRBV18
CASSPPTPGMNTEAFF
TGTGCCAGCTCACCACCGACCCCCGGCATGAACACTGAAGCTTTCTTT
>TRBJ2-7|-|-|TRBV7-2
CASSLGLYYEQYF
TGTGCCAGCAGCCTTGGACTTTACTACGAGCAGTACTTC
>TRBJ2-1|-|TRBD1|TRBV9
CASSVEQGAINEQFF
TGTGCCAGCAGCGTAGAACAGGGGGCAATCAATGAGCAGTTCTTC
>TRBJ2-3|-|-|TRBV27
CASGTDTQYF
TGTGCCAGCGGAACAGATACGCAGTATTTT
>TRBJ2-1|-|-|TRBV7-3
CASSLGAAYNEQFF
TGTGCCAGCAGCTTAGGCGCGGCCTACAATGAGCAGTTCTTC
>TRBJ2-1|once|-|TRBV19
CASSIALANNEQFF
TGTGCCAGTAGTATAGCTCTAGCGAACAATGAGCAGTTCTTC
>TRBJ2-5|-|-|TRBV5-1
CASSSYIGVGETQYF
TGCGCCAGCAGCTCATACATTGGGGTTGGGGAGACCCAGTACTTC
>TRBJ2-1|-|TRBD2|TRBV27
CASSLIAGSYNEQFF
TGTGCCAGCAGTTTAATAGCGGGCTCCTACAATGAGCAGTTCTTC
>TRBJ1-5|few|-|TRBV9
CASGDQPQHF
TGTGCCAGCGGGGATCAGCCCCAGCATTTT
>TRBJ2-7|-|-|TRBV11-2
CASSWEGDGYEQYF
TGTGCCAGCAGCTGGGAAGGGGACGGCTACGAGCAGTACTTC
>TRBJ2-7|-|-|TRBV5-1
CASSLAMGLPYEQYF
TGCGCCAGCAGCTTGGCCATGGGGCTACCCTACGAGCAGTACTTC
>TRBJ2-7|-|-|TRBV4-1
CASSQDYEQYF
TGCGCCAGCAGCCAAGATTACGAGCAGTACTTC
>TRBJ2-7|-|-|TRBV27
CASKNFLSYEQYF
TGTGCCAGCAAGAATTTCCTCTCCTACGAGCAGTACTTC
>TRBJ2-7|once|-|TRBV5-4
CASSFSIGSATYEQYF
TGTGCCAGCAGCTTTAGTATCGGCAGCGCAACCTACGAGCAGTACTTC
>TRBJ2-2|-|-|TRBV11-3
CASSLDRMGELFF
TGTGCCAGCAGCTTAGATCGGATGGGGGAGCTGTTTTTT
>TRBJ2-3|-|-|TRBV6-1
CASSEDSGTDTQYF
TGTGCCAGCAGTGAAGATTCAGGCACAGATACGCAGTATTTT
>TRBJ2-7|-|-|TRBV4-1
CASSLGDITYEQYF
TGCGCCAGCAGCCTAGGAGACATAACCTACGAGCAGTACTTC
>TRBJ2-7|-|-|TRBV10-2
CASSETSSRGPYEQYF
TGCGCCAGCAGTGAGACCTCCTCCCGAGGCCCCTACGAGCAGTACTTC
>TRBJ2-2|-|-|TRBV4-1
CASSATRYTGELFF
TGCGCCAGCAGCGCCACGAGGTACACCGGGGAGCTGTTTTTT
>TRBJ2-2|-|-|TRBV7-6
CASSFQTGFTGELFF
TGTGCCAGCAGCTTCCAGACAGGTTTCACCGGGGAGCTGTTTTTT
>TRBJ1-1|-|TRBD1|TRBV4-1
CASSPGGTGEMNTEAFF
TGCGCCAGCAGCCCAGGGGGGACAGGTGAGATGAACACTGAAGCTTTCTTT
>TRBJ1-5|-|-|TRBV5-5
CASSLRVSQPQHF
TGTGCCAGCAGCTTGCGGGTTTCACAGCCCCAGCATTTT
>TRBJ2-7|-|TRBD1|TRBV7-9
CASSSQDTGAPYEQYF
TGTGCCAGCAGCTCCCAGGACACAGGGGCTCCCTACGAGCAGTACTTC
>TRBJ2-2|-|-|TRBV5-4
CASRSGTGELFF
TGTGCCAGCCGCAGCGGGACCGGGGAGCTGTTTTTT
>TRBJ2-2|-|-|TRBV6-6
CASSYNSHTGELFF
TGTGCCAGCAGTTATAATTCTCACACCGGGGAGCTGTTTTTT
>TRBJ2-3|few|-|TRBV6-4
CASSEAAARGADTQYF
TGTGCCAGCAGTGAGGCGGCGGCACGGGGCGCAGATACGCAGTATTTT
>TRBJ2-7|-|-|TRBV7-9
CASSVYLQYEQYF
TGTGCCAGCAGCGTTTACCTTCAGTACGAGCAGTACTTC
>TRBJ1-1|-|TRBD1|TRBV28
CASAATRGRVNTEAFF
TGTGCCAGTGCTGCGACCAGGGGGCGGGTGAACACTGAAGCTTTCTTT
>TRBJ1-1|once|TRBD1|TRBV5-5
CASSLEAGGFNTEAFF
TGTGCCAGCAGCTTGGAGGCAGGGGGCTTTAACACTGAAGCTTTCTTT
>TRBJ2-6|-|-|TRBV30
CAWSGGVGANVLTF
TGTGCCTGGAGTGGGGGAGTTGGGGCCAACGTCCTGACTTTC
>TRBJ2-2|-|TRBD1|TRBV5-4
CASSFSVGGSGELFF
TGTGCCAGCAGCTTTAGTGTAGGGGGCTCCGGGGAGCTGTTTTTT
>TRBJ2-7|-|-|TRBV13
CASTPRSRGKYEQYF
TGTGCCAGCACCCCTAGATCTCGTGGGAAGTACGAGCAGTACTTC